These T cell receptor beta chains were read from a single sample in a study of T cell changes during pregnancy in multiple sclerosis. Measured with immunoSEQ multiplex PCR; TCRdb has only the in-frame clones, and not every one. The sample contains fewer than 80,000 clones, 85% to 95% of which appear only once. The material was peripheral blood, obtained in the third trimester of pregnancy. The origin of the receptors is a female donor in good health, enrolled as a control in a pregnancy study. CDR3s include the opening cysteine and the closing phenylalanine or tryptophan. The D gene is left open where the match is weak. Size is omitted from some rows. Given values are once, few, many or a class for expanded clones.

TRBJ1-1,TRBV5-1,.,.,TGCGCCAGCAGTCTCTCGGGGGGAAACACTGAAGCTTTCTTT,CASSLSGGNTEAFF
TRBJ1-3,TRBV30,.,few,TGTGCCTGGAGTGTACTGGGGCAGGCGACCTCTGGAAACACCATATATTTT,CAWSVLGQATSGNTIYF
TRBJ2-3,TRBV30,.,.,TGTGCCTGGAGTCAGGGATCAGATACGCAGTATTTT,CAWSQGSDTQYF
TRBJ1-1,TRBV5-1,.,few,TGCGCCAGCAGCGACGGGGAGGGTAACACTGAAGCTTTCTTT,CASSDGEGNTEAFF
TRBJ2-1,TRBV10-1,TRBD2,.,TGCGCCAGCAGTGAGTCGCCCTCTATAGCGGGGAATTACAATGAGCAGTTCTTC,CASSESPSIAGNYNEQFF
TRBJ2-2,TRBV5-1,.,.,TGCGCCAGCAGCCAAAGGACAGACCCTTTCGGCACCGGGGAGCTGTTTTTT,CASSQRTDPFGTGELFF
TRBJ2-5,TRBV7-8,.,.,TGTGCCAGCAGCTTCCTCGGGTCCGGGGAGACCCAGTACTTC,CASSFLGSGETQYF
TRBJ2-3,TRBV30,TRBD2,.,TGTGCCTGGACTAGCGGGGCCGCCACAGATACGCAGTATTTT,CAWTSGAATDTQYF
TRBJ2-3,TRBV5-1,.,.,TGCGCCAGCAGCTTGGCGGGGGTACGAGCAGATACGCAGTATTTT,CASSLAGVRADTQYF
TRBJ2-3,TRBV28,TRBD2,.,TGTGCCAGCAGCCAAAGCGGGAGCTTGGATACGCAGTATTTT,CASSQSGSLDTQYF
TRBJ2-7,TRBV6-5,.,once,TGTGCCAGCAGCCCTCAGGGGGGAATCTCCTACGAGCAGTACTTC,CASSPQGGISYEQYF
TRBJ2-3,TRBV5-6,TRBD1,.,TGTGCCAGCAGCCGGGGTAGGGGGCCTAGCACAGATACGCAGTATTTT,CASSRGRGPSTDTQYF
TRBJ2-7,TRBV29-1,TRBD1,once,TGCAGCGTTGCCCCAGGGGGCCTCGAGCAGTACTTC,CSVAPGGLEQYF
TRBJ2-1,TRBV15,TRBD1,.,TGTGCCACCAGCCCGTCGGGACAGACCTACCATGAGCAGTTCTTC,CATSPSGQTYHEQFF
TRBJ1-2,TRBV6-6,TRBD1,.,TGTGCCAGCAGTTACTCGACAGGGATTAACTATGGCTACACCTTC,CASSYSTGINYGYTF
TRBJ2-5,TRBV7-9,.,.,TGTGCCAGCAGCTTTCAGGGCGAAGAGACCCAGTACTTC,CASSFQGEETQYF
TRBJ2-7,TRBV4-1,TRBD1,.,TGCGCCAGCAGCCAGAGGGCCGGGACAGGGTCCTACGAGCAGTACTTC,CASSQRAGTGSYEQYF
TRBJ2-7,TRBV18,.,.,TGTGCCAGCTCAACGGGAAACGAGCAGTACTTC,CASSTGNEQYF
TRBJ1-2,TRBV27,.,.,TGTGCCAGCAGTATAACGGTGAACTATGGCTACACCTTC,CASSITVNYGYTF
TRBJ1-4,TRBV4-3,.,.,TGCGCCAGCAGCCAAGAGGGGAGGGTGGAAAAACTGTTTTTT,CASSQEGRVEKLFF
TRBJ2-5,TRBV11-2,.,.,TGTGCCAGCAGCTTAGGGCAGACCCAGTACTTC,CASSLGQTQYF
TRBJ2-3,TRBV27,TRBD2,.,TGTGCCAGCAGTTTCCCGGGGGGGCCCGTAAATACGCAGTATTTT,CASSFPGGPVNTQYF
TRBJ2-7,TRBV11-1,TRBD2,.,TGTGCCAGCAGCTTTTCTAGCGGGGGGCCGGGATCCTACGAGCAGTACTTC,CASSFSSGGPGSYEQYF
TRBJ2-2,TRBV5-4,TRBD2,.,TGTGCCAGCAGCTCTGCTAGCGGGCCTACAGGGGAGCTGTTTTTT,CASSSASGPTGELFF
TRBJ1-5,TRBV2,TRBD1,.,TGTGCCAGCAGTGAGATGGGACAGAATCAGCCCCAGCATTTT,CASSEMGQNQPQHF
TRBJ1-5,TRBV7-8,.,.,TGTGCCAGCGGCCCCGGGGGAAGCAATCAGCCCCAGCATTTT,CASGPGGSNQPQHF
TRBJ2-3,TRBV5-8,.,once,TGTGCCAGCAGGGCTTTCACAGATACGCAGTATTTT,CASRAFTDTQYF
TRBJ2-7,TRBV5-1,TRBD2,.,TGCGCCAGCAGCTTGGCGTTTGGGGAGGGACTAGGAGAGGCTTACGAGCAGTACTTC,CASSLAFGEGLGEAYEQYF
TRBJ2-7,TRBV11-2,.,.,TGTGCCAGCAGCTTAGGACTCGAGCAGTACTTC,CASSLGLEQYF
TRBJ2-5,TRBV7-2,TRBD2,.,TGTGCCAGCAGCTCCGGGGGGGCCTGGGAGACCCAGTACTTC,CASSSGGAWETQYF